This section outlines one TCR beta chain sequence together with its context. The entry originates in a study of monozygotic twins with inflammatory bowel disease. In germline, CDR1 is SGHTA, CDR2 FQGNSA. This CDR3 spans 15 amino acids. With the 5' RACE reads reprocessed, TCRdb shows one record per CDR3 protein and no DNA. Reported are about 110,000 distinct CDR3 sequences; the ten largest clones contain around 12%. Sample: blood. The V call is TRBV7-2, the J call TRBJ1-2. The TCR comes from a human donor with ulcerative colitis or Crohn's disease, or a healthy co-twin of an affected twin (not recorded which). The CDR3 here is CASSLAGGTNYGYTF.